These 6 T cell receptor beta chains were all obtained from the same sample, sequenced in a study of low-dose radiotherapy and immunotherapy resistance in tumors (dated by TCRdb to between 2021 and 2022). What this sample's time point label stands for: before trial treatment. The reads were generated on an Illumina HiSeq 2500. Superscript III and a set of TRAV- and TRBV-specific primers were used to synthesize first-strand cDNA, so that both TCRalpha and TCRbeta chains were covered. A roughly 21-cycle PCR with Phusion amplified the TCRs, pairing a constant-region primer with the adapter that was attached to the V primers. The public reads were run again by TCRdb, first through fastp at Q25 and then through MiXCR, and only productive beta chains were kept. Entries that share a CDR3 protein sequence are merged under the most common genes and DNA. The sample includes about 64,000 distinct CDR3 sequences, with approximately 25% observed a single time. The ten top clones hold 6% to 7% of the sample.

This specimen was PBMCs, taken before treatment. These receptors came from a male donor with rectosigmoid adenocarcinoma.

CDR3 sequence: CASSPTGDGKNIQYF. The CDR3 DNA is TGTGCCAGCAGCCCTACAGGGGATGGCAAAAACATTCAGTACTTC. The gene calls are TRBV5-4 and TRBJ2-4; 7 bases agree with TRBD1. The ends lost 4 bases at V and 3 bases at J; junction bases unmatched: 7. The CDR3 runs to 15 residues. Per the germline V gene, CDR1 is SGHNT and CDR2 is YYREEE (reference sequence).

Remarks on this clonotype: It may be a read error: a sequence one base away is much more abundant. J is TRBJ2-5 and V is TRBV7-9; tentatively, D is TRBD1 (5 bases). Germline V gene data show CDR1 as SEHNR and CDR2 as FQNEAQ (reference sequence). This CDR3 contains 16 residues. Deletions cut 2 bases from V and 1 base from J, with 14 bases between. This CDR3 reads CASSLPGRGSQETQYF. The CDR3 nucleotides are TGTGCCAGCAGCTTACCCGGTAGGGGCTCCCAAGAGACCCAGTACTTC.

This clonotype was counted at least ten times. The chain links TRBV7-2 to TRBJ2-7; D unresolved. With 5 bases removed from V and 0 bases from J, the gap between germline ends came to 5 bases. Germline V gene lookup returns CDR1 SGHTA and CDR2 FQGNSA. The CDR3 loop spans 12 amino acids. DNA for the CDR3: TGTGCCAGCAGCCCCAACTCCTACGAGCAGTACTTC. Translating gives CASSPNSYEQYF.

In its sample, this clonotype was seen many times. The rearrangement uses TRBV5-1 and TRBJ2-5; 11 nucleotides match TRBD1. The V gene end was trimmed by 8 bases and the J gene end by 2 bases; junction bases not matched to a gene: 2. This CDR3 contains 13 residues. Per germline, CDR1 SGHRS and CDR2 YFSETQ. The CDR3 DNA sequence: TGCGCCAGTCGGGACAGGGGGCAAGAGACCCAGTACTTC. This codes for CASRDRGQETQYF.

This clonotype was recorded at least ten times. This chain links TRBV20-1 with TRBJ1-5; D possibly corresponds to TRBD1 (5 bases). Looked up from germline, CDR1 is DFQATT and CDR2 is SNEGSKA (reference sequence). Trimming took 7 bases from V and 3 from J, leaving 16 bases between them. This CDR3 spans 14 amino acids. The CDR3 loop reads CSVRDGATNQPQHF. The DNA for the CDR3 is TGCAGTGTAAGGGATGGGGCCACCAATCAGCCCCAGCATTTT.

This clonotype was seen a few times. J is TRBJ2-3 and V is TRBV24-1; D perhaps matches TRBD1 (5 bases). The CDR3 totals 17 residues. The V end lost 3 bases, the J end lost 6 bases, and 21 bases lay between the germline ends. The germline V gene has CDR1 KGHDR and CDR2 SFDVKD. The CDR3 bases are TGTGCCACCAGTGATGACCATCAGGGATCGCTAACGGATACGCAGTATTTT. Translating gives CATSDDHQGSLTDTQYF.